This T cell receptor beta chain came from a study of blood T cell repertoires in COVID-19. Study-level information: Acute-phase and convalescent COVID-19 samples originated in the United States, Italy and Spain.

In the study's own analysis: Nucleated cell counts were estimated from reference gene primer amplification. TCRdb's copy holds only in-frame clones and misses some; the assay was immunoSEQ multiplex PCR. The V and J calls and clone size come from that table; D and trimming were worked out from the DNA. The sample yields some 360,000 clones, around 87% seen once. Patients of the Seattle cohort, enrolled during active infection, were followed longitudinally. The CDR3 has 17 residues. Germline V CDR1 and CDR2: MNHNS, SASEGT. V was clipped by 4 bases and J by 0 bases, with 16 bases between them. The V gene is TRBV6-1, the J gene TRBJ1-5; no firm D call. The receptor comes from a woman aged 55-70 years with COVID-19, enrolled during active disease. What was sequenced was peripheral blood. In nucleotides, the CDR3 is TGTGCCAGCAGTGCCGCAGGTGTTCCGAATAGCAATCAGCCCCAGCATTTT. It codes for CASSAAGVPNSNQPQHF.